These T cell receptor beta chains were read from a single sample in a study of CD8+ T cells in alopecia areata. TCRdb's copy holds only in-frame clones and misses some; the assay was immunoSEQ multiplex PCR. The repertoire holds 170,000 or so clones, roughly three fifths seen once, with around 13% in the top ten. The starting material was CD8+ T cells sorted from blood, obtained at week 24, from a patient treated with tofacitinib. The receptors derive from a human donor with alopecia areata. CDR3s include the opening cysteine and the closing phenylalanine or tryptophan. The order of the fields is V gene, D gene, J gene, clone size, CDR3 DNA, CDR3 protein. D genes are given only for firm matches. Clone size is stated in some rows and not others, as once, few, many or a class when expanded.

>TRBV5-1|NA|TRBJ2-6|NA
TGCGCCAGCAGCTTGCACAGGGGAGGATCTGGGGCCAACGTCCTGACTTTC
CASSLHRGGSGANVLTF
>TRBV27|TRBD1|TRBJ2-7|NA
TGTGCCAGCAGTTACCGGGACAGAAATGACGAGCAGTACTTC
CASSYRDRNDEQYF
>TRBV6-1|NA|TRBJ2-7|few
TGTGCCAGCAGTGAAGCGTATGGGGTTCCCTACGAGCAGTACTTC
CASSEAYGVPYEQYF
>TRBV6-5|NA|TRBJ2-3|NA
TGTGCCAGCAGTTACGGCGCGGGGACAGATACGCAGTATTTT
CASSYGAGTDTQYF
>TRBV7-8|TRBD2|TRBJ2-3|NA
TGTGCCAGCACCTCGCCGGGGGGGGAGAACACAGATACGCAGTATTTT
CASTSPGGENTDTQYF
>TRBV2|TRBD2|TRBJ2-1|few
TGTGCCAGCACCCCTAGCGGGGGGGCCATGTCCTACAATGAGCAGTTCTTC
CASTPSGGAMSYNEQFF
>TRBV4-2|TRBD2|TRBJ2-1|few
TGTGCCAGCAGCTCTCGACTAGCGGGGGCCCCTTTGCTCTTC
CASSSRLAGAPLLF
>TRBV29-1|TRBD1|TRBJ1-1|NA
TGCAGCGTTGTGACAGGGGGCGATGGAGGTGAAGCTTTCTTT
CSVVTGGDGGEAFF
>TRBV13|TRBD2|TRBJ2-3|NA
TGTGCCAGCAGCTTAGATGGGACTAGCGGGGGAACAGATACGCAGTATTTT
CASSLDGTSGGTDTQYF
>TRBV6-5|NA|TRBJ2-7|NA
TGTGCCAGCAGTTACAACCAGGTATCCTACGAGCAGTACTTC
CASSYNQVSYEQYF
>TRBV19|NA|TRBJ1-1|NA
TGTGCCAGTAGTATAGGGGGGACGGTCACTGAAGCTTTCTTT
CASSIGGTVTEAFF
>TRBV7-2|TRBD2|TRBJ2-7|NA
TGTGCCAGCAGCTTGGCGGGGGGCAGGGGACACGAGCAGTACTTC
CASSLAGGRGHEQYF
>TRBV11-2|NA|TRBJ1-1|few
TGTGCCAGCAGCTTGGGTTGGGGAATGAACACTGAAGCTTTCTTT
CASSLGWGMNTEAFF
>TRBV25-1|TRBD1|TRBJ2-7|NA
TGTGCCAGCAGTGAATCGTTACAGGGGACCTACGAGCAGTACTTC
CASSESLQGTYEQYF
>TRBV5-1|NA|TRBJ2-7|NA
TGCGCCAGCAGCTTGGGAAGAAGCCCCTACGAGCAGTACTTC
CASSLGRSPYEQYF
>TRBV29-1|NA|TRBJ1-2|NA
TGCAGCGCCGCCGGGAAGAGGGGGTCCTATGGCTACACCTTC
CSAAGKRGSYGYTF
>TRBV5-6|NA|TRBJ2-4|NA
TGTGCCAGCAGCTTGGGAGTAGGGACGGACATTCAGTACTTC
CASSLGVGTDIQYF
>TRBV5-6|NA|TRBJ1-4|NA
TGTGCCAGCAGCTTGTTTAAGGACGGCCGGGAAAAACTGTTTTTT
CASSLFKDGREKLFF
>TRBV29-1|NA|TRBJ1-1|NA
TGCAGTTCTTTAATGAACACTGAAGCTTTCTTT
CSSLMNTEAFF